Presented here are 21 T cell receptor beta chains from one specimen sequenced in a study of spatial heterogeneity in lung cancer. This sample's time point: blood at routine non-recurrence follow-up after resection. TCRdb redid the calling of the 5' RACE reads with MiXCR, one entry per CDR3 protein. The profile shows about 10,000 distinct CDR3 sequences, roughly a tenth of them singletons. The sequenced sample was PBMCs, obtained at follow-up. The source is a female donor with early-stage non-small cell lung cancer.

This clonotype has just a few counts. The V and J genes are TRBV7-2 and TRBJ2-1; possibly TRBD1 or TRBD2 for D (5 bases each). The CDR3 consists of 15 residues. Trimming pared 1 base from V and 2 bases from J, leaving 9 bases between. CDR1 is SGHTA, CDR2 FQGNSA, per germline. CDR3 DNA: TGTGCCAGCAGCTTAGGAGTGGGACCCTACAATGAGCAGTTCTTC. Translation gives CASSLGVGPYNEQFF. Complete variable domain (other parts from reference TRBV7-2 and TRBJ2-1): GAGVSQSPSNKVTEKGKDVELRCDPISGHTALYWYRQSLGQGLEFLIYFQGNSAPDKSGLPSDRFSAERTGGSVSTLTIQRTQQEDSAVYLCASSLGVGPYNEQFFGPGTRLTVL.

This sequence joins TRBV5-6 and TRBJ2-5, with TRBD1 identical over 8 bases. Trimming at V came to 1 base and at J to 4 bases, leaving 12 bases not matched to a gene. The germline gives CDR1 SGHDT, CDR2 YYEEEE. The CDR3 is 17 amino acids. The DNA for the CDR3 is TGTGCCAGCAGCTTGTTCCGGGTGGCAGGGGGCTCAGAGACCCAGTACTTC. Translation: CASSLFRVAGGSETQYF.

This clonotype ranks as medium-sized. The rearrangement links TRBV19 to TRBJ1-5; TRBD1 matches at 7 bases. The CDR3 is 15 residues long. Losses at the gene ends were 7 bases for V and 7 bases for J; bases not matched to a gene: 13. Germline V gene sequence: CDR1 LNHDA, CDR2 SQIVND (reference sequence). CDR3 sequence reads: CASKAEGARRQPQHF. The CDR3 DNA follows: TGTGCCAGTAAGGCAGAGGGGGCGCGACGGCAGCCCCAGCATTTT.

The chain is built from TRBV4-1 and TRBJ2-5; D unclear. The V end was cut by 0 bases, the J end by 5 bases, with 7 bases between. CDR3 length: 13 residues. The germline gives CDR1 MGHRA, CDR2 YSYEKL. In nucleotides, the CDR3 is TGCGCCAGCAGCCAAGAAGGTGGGGAGACCCAGTACTTC. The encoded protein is CASSQEGGETQYF.

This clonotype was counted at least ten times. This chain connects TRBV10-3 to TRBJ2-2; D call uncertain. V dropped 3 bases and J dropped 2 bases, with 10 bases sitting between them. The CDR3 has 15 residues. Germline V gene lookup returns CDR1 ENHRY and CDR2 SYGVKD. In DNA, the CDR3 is TGTGCCATCAGTGACTGGGCACCCAACACCGGGGAGCTGTTTTTT. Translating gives CAISDWAPNTGELFF.

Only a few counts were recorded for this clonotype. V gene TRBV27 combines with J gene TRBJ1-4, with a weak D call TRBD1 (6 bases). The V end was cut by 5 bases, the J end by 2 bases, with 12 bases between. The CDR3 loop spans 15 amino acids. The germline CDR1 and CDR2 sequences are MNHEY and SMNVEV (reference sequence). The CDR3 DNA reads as TGTGCCAGCAGTACCTACAGGGCCACTAATGAAAAACTGTTTTTT. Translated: CASSTYRATNEKLFF. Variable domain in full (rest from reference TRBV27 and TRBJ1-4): EAQVTQNPRYLITVTGKKLTVTCSQNMNHEYMSWYRQDPGLGLRQIYYSMNVEVTDKGDVPEGYKVSRKEKRNFPLILESPSPNQTSLYFCASSTYRATNEKLFFGSGTQLSVL.

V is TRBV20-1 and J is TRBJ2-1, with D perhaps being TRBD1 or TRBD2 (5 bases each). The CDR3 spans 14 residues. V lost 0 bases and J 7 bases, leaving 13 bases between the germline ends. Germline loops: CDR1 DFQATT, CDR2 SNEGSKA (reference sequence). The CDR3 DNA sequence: TGCAGTGCTAGAGATGCTCAGGGACGGAATGAGCAGTTCTTC. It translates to CSARDAQGRNEQFF.

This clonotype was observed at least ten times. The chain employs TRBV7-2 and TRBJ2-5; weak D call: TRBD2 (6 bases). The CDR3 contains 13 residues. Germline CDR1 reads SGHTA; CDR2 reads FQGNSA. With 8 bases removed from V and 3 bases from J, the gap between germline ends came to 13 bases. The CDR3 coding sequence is TGTGCCAGCGGGGAGGCAGCAAAAGAGACCCAGTACTTC. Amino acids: CASGEAAKETQYF.

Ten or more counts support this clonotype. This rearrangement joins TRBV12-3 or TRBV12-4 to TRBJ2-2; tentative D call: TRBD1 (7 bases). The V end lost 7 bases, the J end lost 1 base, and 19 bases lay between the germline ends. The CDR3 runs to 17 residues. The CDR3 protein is CASTPWRGPVNTGELFF. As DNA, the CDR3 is TGTGCCAGCACCCCCTGGAGGGGGCCGGTGAACACCGGGGAGCTGTTTTTT.

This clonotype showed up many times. The chain's CDR3 is CASSQRIFVDGDSPLHF. Here the CDR3 DNA reads TGTGCCAGCAGCCAGCGGATTTTTGTTGACGGGGATTCACCCCTCCACTTT. The chain uses TRBV4-2 and TRBJ1-6; unclear D gene. The germline V gene encodes CDR1 LGHNA and CDR2 YNFKEQ. V lost 3 bases and J lost 8, with 20 bases in between. The CDR3 consists of 17 residues.

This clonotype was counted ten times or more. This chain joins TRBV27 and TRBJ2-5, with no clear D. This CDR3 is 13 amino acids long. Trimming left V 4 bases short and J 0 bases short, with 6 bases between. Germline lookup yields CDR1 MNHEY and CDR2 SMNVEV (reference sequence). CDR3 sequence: CASSSHNQETQYF. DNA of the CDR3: TGTGCCAGCAGTTCCCATAACCAAGAGACCCAGTACTTC.

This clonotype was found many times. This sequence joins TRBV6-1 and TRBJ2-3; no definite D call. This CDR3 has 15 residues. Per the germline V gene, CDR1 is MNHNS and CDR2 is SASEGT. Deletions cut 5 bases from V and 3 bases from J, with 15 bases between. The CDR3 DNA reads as TGTGCCAGCAGTTTTACTGCAATGGGGACAGATACGCAGTATTTT. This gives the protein CASSFTAMGTDTQYF.

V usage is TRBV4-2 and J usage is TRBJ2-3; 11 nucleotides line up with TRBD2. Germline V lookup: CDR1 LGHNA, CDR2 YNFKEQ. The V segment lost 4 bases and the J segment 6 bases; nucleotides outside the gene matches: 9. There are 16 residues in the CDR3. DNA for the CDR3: TGTGCCAGCAGCCTCGGGACTAGCGGAGCCGCGGATACGCAGTATTTT. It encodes CASSLGTSGAADTQYF.

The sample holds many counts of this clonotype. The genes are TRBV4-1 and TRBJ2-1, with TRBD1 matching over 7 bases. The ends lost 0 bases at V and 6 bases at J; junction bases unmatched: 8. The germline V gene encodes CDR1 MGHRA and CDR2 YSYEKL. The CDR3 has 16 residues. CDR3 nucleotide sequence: TGCGCCAGCAGCCAAGACCGGGACAGTCCTCTCAATGAGCAGTTCTTC. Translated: CASSQDRDSPLNEQFF.

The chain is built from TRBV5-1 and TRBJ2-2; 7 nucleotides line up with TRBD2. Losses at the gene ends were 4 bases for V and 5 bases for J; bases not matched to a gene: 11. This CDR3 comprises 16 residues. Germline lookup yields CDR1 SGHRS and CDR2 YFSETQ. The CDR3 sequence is CASSPLSGWGTGELFF. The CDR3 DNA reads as TGCGCCAGCAGCCCGCTTAGCGGGTGGGGGACCGGGGAGCTGTTTTTT. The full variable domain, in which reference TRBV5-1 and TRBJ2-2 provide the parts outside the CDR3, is KAGVTQTPRYLIKTRGQQVTLSCSPISGHRSVSWYQQTPGQGLQFLFEYFSETQRNKGNFPGRFSGRQFSNSRSEMNVSTLELGDSALYLCASSPLSGWGTGELFFGEGSRLTVL.

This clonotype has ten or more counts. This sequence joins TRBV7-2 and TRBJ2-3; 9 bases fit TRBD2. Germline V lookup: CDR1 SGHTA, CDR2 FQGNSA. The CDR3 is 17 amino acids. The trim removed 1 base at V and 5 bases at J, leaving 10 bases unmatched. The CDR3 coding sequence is TGTGCCAGCAGCTTAGGGTCTAGCGGGATGCTGAGAGATACGCAGTATTTT. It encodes CASSLGSSGMLRDTQYF.

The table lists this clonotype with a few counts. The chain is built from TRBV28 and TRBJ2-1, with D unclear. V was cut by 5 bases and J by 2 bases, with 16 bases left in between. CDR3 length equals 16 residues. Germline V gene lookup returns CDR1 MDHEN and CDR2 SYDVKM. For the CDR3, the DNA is TGTGCCAGCAGTCCCCTTTTTAGGGCCACCTACAATGAGCAGTTCTTC. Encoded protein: CASSPLFRATYNEQFF.

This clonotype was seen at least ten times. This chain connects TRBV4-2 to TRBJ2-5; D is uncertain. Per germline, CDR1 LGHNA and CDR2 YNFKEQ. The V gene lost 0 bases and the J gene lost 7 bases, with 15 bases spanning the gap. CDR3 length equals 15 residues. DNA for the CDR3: TGTGCCAGCAGCCAAGATAGACAAGGTCGCGGGACCCAGTACTTC. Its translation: CASSQDRQGRGTQYF.

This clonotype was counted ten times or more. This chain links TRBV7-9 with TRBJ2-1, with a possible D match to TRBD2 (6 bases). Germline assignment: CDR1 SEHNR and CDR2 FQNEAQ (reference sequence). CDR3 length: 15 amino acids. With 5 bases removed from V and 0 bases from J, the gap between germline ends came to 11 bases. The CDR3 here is CASSAGTYSYNEQFF. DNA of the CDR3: TGTGCCAGCAGCGCCGGGACTTACTCCTACAATGAGCAGTTCTTC.

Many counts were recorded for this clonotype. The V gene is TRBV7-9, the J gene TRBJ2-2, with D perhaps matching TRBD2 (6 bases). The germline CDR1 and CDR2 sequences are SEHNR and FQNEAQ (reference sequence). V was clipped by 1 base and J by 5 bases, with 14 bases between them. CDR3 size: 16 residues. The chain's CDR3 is CASSLVSGGRTGELFF. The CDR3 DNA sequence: TGTGCCAGCAGCTTAGTGTCCGGGGGACGTACCGGGGAGCTGTTTTTT.

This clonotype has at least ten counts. CDR3 residues: CASSFGASGGRAETQYF. CDR3 nucleotides: TGTGCCAGCAGTTTCGGGGCTAGCGGGGGAAGGGCTGAGACCCAGTACTTC. The chain is built from TRBV12-3 or TRBV12-4 and TRBJ2-5; TRBD2 aligns across 10 bases. The CDR3 runs 17 residues. With V trimmed by 3 bases and J by 5 bases, 12 bases remained unmatched.